The clone carrying this TCR beta chain was seen a few times. Antigen: not known. The ends were cut back, 1 base at V and 1 base at J, with 14 bases in the middle. Per the germline V gene, CDR1 is GTSNPN and CDR2 is SVGIG (reference sequence). CDR3 length: 16 residues. Sequenced material consisted of expressed TCRB transcripts (all of the isolated RNA was reverse transcribed). Profiled with immunoSEQ multiplex PCR; TCRdb holds only in-frame clones, not every one. The sample comprises 600,000 to 700,000 clones, 10% to 15% of which are singletons, and less than 0.025% rests with the top ten. The data were obtained in a study of beta chain features in type 1 diabetes. Study-wide findings and caveats: Among patients with Type 1 diabetes, TCRB CDR3s were moderately but significantly shorter in every one of the four CD4+ subsets.

The sequence was obtained from a man between 18 and 29 years old with type 1 diabetes. The chain employs TRBV30 and TRBJ1-5, with D perhaps matching TRBD1 (6 bases). Specimen: naive CD4+ T cells from blood. The CDR3: CAWSAPPGVSNQPQHF. The CDR3 DNA follows: TGTGCCTGGAGTGCACCCCCAGGGGTAAGCAATCAGCCCCAGCATTTT.